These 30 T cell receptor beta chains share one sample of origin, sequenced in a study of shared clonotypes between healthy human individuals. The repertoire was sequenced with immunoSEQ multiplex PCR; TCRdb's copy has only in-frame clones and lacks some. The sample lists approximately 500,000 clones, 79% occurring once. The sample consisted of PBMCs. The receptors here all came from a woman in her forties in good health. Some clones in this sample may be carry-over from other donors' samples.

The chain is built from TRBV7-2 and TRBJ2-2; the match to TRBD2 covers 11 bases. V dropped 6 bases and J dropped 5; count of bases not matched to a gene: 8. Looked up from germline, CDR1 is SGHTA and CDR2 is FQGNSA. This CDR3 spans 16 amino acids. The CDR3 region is CASRLLAGVATGELFF. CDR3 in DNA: TGTGCCAGCAGATTACTAGCGGGAGTTGCTACCGGGGAGCTGTTTTTT.

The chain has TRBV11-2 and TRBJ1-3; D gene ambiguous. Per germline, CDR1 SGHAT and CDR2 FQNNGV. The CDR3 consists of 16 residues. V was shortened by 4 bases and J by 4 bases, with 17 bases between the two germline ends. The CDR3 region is CASSSGGHSNGNTIYF. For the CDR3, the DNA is TGTGCCAGCAGCTCTGGTGGGCACTCTAACGGAAACACCATATATTTT.

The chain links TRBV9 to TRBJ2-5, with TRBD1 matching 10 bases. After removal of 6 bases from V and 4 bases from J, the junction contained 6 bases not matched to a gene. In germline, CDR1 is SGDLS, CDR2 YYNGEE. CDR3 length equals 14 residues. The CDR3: CASTGTGVGETQYF. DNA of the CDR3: TGTGCCAGCACCGGGACAGGGGTCGGAGAGACCCAGTACTTC.

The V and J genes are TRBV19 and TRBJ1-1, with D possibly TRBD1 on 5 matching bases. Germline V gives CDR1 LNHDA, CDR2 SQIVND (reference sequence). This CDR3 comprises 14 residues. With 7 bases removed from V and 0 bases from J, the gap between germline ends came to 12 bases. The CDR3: CASNSGGLNTEAFF. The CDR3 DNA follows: TGTGCCAGTAACTCGGGGGGATTGAACACTGAAGCTTTCTTT. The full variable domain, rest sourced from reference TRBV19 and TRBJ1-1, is DGGITQSPKYLFRKEGQNVTLSCEQNLNHDAMYWYRQDPGQGLRLIYYSQIVNDFQKGDIAEGYSVSREKKESFPLTVTSAQKNPTAFYLCASNSGGLNTEAFFGQGTRLTVV.

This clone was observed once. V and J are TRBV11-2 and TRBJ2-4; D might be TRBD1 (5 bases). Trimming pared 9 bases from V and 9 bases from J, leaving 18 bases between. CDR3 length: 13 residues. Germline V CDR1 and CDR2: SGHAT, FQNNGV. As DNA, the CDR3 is TGTGCCAGTAACTTTGGGGCAGGAAGCATTCAGTACTTC. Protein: CASNFGAGSIQYF.

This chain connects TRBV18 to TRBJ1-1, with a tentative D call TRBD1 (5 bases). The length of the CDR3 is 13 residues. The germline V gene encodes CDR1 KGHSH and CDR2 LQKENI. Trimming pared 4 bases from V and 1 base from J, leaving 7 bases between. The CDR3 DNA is TGTGCCAGCTCACTAGGACAGAACACTGAAGCTTTCTTT. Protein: CASSLGQNTEAFF.

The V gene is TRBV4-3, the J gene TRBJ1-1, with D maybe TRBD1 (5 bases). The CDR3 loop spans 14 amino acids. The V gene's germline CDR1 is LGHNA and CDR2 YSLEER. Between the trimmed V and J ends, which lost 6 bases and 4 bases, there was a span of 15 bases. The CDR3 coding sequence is TGCGCCAGCAGTCCAGGGATTATGGGCACTGAAGCTTTCTTT. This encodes CASSPGIMGTEAFF.

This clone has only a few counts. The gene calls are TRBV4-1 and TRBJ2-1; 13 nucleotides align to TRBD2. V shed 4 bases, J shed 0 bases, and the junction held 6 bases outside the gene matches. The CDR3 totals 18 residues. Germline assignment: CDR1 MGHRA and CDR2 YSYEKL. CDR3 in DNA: TGCGCCAGCAGCCGGGGACTAGCGGGACGTAGCTCCTACAATGAGCAGTTCTTC. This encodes CASSRGLAGRSSYNEQFF.

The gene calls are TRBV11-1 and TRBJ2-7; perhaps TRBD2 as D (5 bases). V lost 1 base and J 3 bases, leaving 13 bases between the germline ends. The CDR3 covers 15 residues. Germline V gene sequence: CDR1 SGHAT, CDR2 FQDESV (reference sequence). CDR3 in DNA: TGTGCCAGCAGCTTAGTGTTCGCGGGCGGCTACGAGCAGTACTTC. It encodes CASSLVFAGGYEQYF.

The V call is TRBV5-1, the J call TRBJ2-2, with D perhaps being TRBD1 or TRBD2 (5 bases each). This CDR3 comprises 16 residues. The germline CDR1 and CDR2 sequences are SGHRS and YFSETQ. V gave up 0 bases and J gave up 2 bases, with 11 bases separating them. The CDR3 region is CASSLAGTINTGELFF. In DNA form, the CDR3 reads TGCGCCAGCAGCTTGGCCGGGACCATTAACACCGGGGAGCTGTTTTTT.

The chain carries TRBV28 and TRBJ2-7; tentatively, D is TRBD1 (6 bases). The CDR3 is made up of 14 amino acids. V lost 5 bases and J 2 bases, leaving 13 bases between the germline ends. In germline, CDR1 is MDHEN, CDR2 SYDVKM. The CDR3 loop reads CASSGAGETYEQYF. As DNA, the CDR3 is TGTGCCAGCAGTGGGGCAGGGGAGACCTACGAGCAGTACTTC.

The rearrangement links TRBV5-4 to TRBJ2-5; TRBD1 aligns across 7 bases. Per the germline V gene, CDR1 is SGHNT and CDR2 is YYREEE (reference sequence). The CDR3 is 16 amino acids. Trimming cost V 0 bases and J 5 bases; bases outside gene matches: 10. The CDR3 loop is CASSLGGQGVVETQYF. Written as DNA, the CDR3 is TGTGCCAGCAGCTTGGGTGGGCAGGGGGTGGTCGAGACCCAGTACTTC.

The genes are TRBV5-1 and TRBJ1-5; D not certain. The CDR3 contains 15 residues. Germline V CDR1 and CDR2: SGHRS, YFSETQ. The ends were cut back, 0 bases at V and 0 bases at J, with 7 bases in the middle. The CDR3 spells CASSLDSFSNQPQHF. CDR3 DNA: TGCGCCAGCAGCTTGGACAGTTTTAGCAATCAGCCCCAGCATTTT.

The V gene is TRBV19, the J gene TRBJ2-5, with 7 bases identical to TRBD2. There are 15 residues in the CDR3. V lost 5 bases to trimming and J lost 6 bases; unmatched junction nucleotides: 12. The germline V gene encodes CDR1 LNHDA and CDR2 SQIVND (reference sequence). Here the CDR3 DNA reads TGTGCCAGTAGTCCCCCCTTTCCGGGACTACAGACCCAGTACTTC. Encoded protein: CASSPPFPGLQTQYF. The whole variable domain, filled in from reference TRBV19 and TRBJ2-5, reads DGGITQSPKYLFRKEGQNVTLSCEQNLNHDAMYWYRQDPGQGLRLIYYSQIVNDFQKGDIAEGYSVSREKKESFPLTVTSAQKNPTAFYLCASSPPFPGLQTQYFGPGTRLLVL.

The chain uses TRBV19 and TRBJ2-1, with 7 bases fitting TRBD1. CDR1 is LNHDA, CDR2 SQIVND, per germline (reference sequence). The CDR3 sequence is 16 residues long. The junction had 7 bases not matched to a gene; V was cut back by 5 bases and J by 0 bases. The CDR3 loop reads CASSPRTGSSYNEQFF. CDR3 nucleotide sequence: TGTGCCAGTAGTCCCCGGACAGGCAGCTCCTACAATGAGCAGTTCTTC. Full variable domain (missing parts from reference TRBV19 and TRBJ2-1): DGGITQSPKYLFRKEGQNVTLSCEQNLNHDAMYWYRQDPGQGLRLIYYSQIVNDFQKGDIAEGYSVSREKKESFPLTVTSAQKNPTAFYLCASSPRTGSSYNEQFFGPGTRLTVL.

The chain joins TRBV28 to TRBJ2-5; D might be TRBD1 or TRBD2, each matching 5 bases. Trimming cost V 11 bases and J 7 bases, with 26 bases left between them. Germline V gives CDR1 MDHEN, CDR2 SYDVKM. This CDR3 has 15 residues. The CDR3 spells CACKPPGDGHRTQYF. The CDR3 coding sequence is TGTGCCTGCAAACCACCCGGGGACGGCCATCGGACCCAGTACTTC.

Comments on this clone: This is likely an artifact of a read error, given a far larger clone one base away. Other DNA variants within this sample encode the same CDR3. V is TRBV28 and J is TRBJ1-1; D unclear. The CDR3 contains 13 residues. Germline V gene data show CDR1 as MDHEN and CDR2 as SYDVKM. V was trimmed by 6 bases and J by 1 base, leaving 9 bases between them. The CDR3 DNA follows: TGTGCCAGCAGCCCCACAGAGAACACTGAAGCTTTCTTT. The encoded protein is CASSPTENTEAFF.

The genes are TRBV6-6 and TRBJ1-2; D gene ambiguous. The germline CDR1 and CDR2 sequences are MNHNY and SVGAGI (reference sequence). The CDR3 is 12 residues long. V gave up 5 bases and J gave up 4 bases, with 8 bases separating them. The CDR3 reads CASSSQFYGYTF. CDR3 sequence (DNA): TGTGCCAGCAGTAGTCAGTTCTATGGCTACACCTTC.

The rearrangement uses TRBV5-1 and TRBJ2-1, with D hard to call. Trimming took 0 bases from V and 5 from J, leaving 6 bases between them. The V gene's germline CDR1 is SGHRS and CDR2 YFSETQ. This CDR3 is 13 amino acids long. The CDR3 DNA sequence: TGCGCCAGCAGCTTGGTAGGAGACAATGAGCAGTTCTTC. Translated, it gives CASSLVGDNEQFF.

As DNA, the CDR3 is TGTGCCAGCAGTGGGGGCGGATCCGAGCAGTACTTC. As protein: CASSGGGSEQYF. This sequence joins TRBV28 and TRBJ2-7; the D gene is possibly TRBD1 (6 bases). The CDR3 totals 12 residues. The V end lost 5 bases, the J end lost 6 bases, and 11 bases lay between the germline ends. CDR1 and CDR2 (germline): MDHEN, SYDVKM.

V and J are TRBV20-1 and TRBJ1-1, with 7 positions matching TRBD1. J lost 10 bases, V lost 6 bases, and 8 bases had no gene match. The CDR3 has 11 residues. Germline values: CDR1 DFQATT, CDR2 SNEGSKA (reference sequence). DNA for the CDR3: TGCAGTGCCTGGGACAGCCCGGCAGCTTTCTTT. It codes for CSAWDSPAAFF.

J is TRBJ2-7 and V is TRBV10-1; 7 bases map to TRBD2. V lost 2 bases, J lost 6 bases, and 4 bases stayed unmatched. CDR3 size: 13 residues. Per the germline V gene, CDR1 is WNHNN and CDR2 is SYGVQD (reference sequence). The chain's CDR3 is CASSERREGEQYF. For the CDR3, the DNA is TGCGCCAGCAGTGAGAGGAGGGAGGGCGAGCAGTACTTC.

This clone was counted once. The CDR3 DNA sequence: TGCAGTGCTAGTTCCGAGCCCCAGCATTTT. Amino acid sequence: CSASSEPQHF. The chain employs TRBV20-1 and TRBJ1-5; D is ambiguous. Germline V gene lookup returns CDR1 DFQATT and CDR2 SNEGSKA (reference sequence). Trimming took off 3 bases at V and 8 bases at J, with 5 bases between the two ends. The CDR3 loop spans 10 amino acids.

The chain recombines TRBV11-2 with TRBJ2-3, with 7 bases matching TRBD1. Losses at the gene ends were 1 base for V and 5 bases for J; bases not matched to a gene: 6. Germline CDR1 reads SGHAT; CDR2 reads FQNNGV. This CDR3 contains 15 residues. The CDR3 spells CASSLGLGGQDTQYF. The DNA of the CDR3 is TGTGCCAGCAGCTTAGGCCTAGGGGGCCAAGATACGCAGTATTTT. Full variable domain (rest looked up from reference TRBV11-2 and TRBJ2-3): EAGVAQSPRYKIIEKRQSVAFWCNPISGHATLYWYQQILGQGPKLLIQFQNNGVVDDSQLPKDRFSAERLKGVDSTLKIQPAKLEDSAVYLCASSLGLGGQDTQYFGPGTRLTVL.

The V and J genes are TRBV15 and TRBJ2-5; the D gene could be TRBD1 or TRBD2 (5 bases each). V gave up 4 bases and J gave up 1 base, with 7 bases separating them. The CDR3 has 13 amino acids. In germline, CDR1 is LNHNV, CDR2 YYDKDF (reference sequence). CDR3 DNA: TGTGCCACCAGCATAGGGACCCAAGAGACCCAGTACTTC. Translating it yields CATSIGTQETQYF.

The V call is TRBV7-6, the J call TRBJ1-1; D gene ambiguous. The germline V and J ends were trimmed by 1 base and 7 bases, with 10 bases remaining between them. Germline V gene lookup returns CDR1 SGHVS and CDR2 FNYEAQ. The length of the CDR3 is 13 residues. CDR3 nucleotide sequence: TGTGCCAGCAGCTTAGGTGGCGGCAATGAAGCTTTCTTT. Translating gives CASSLGGGNEAFF.

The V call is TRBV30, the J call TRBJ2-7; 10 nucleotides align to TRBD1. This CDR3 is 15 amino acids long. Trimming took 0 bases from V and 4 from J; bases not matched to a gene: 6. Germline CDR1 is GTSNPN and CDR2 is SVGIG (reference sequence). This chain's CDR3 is CAWSVFDRGRYEQYF. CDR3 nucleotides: TGTGCCTGGAGTGTCTTTGACAGGGGGCGATACGAGCAGTACTTC.

In DNA form, the CDR3 reads TGTGCCAGCAGCCCGACAGGGGATTACAATGAGCAGTTCTTC. It is translated as CASSPTGDYNEQFF. V and J are TRBV7-9 and TRBJ2-1; TRBD1 aligns across 8 bases. Looked up from germline, CDR1 is SEHNR and CDR2 is FQNEAQ (reference sequence). This CDR3 has 14 amino acids. After removal of 5 bases from V and 4 bases from J, the junction contained 4 bases not matched to a gene.

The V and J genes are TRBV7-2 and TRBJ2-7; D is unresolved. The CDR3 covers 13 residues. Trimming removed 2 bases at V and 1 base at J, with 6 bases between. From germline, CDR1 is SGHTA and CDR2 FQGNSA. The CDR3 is CASSLIPSYEQYF. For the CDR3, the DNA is TGTGCCAGCAGCTTAATACCGTCCTACGAGCAGTACTTC. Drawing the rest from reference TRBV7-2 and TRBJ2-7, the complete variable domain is GAGVSQSPSNKVTEKGKDVELRCDPISGHTALYWYRQSLGQGLEFLIYFQGNSAPDKSGLPSDRFSAERTGGSVSTLTIQRTQQEDSAVYLCASSLIPSYEQYFGPGTRLTVT.

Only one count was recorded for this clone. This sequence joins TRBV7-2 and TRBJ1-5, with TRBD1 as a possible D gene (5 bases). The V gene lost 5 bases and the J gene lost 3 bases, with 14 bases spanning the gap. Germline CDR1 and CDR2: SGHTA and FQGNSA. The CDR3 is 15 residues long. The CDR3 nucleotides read TGTGCCAGCAGCCCTAATGCAGGGCCCAATCAGCCCCAGCATTTT. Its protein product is CASSPNAGPNQPQHF.